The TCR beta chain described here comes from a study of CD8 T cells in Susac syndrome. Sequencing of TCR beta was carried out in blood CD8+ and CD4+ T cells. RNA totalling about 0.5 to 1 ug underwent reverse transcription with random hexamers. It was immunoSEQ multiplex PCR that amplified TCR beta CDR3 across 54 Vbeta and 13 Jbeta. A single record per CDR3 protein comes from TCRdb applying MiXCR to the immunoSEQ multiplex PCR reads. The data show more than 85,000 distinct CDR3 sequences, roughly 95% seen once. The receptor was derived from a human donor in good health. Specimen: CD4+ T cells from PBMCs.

CDR3 in DNA: TGCGCCAGCAGCCAGACCTCTAGCGGGGATCAGCTCGGGGAGCTGTTTTTT. Its protein product is CASSQTSSGDQLGELFF. The chain joins TRBV4-1 to TRBJ2-2, with 9 bases matching TRBD2. Germline V lookup: CDR1 MGHRA, CDR2 YSYEKL. The CDR3 is made up of 17 amino acids. V was pared by 3 bases and J by 7 bases, with 12 bases of the junction left unmatched.